This T cell receptor beta chain was retrieved from a study of T cell responses to AZD1222 COVID-19 vaccine. Study-wide results and caveats: Close to half of all spike-specific TCRs reportedly target regions of the variants that are unmutated. Spike regions recognized by vaccine-associated CD4 TCRs spanned the protein, led by 160-218 and 743-854.

Points on this clone: What it recognizes is unknown.

This CDR3 spans 13 amino acids. CDR1 is SGHVS and CDR2 is FQNEAQ in the germline V gene. Trimming removed 5 bases from V and 9 bases from J, with 11 bases in between. Some clones are missing from TCRdb's copy, which holds only in-frame ones; the method was immunoSEQ multiplex PCR. The repertoire includes roughly 100,000 clones, over 90% of them detected once, and around 5% sits in the top ten. The receptor was isolated from an adult in good health. The V and J genes are TRBV7-8 and TRBJ1-6; TRBD1 might be the D (5 bases). The sequencing here drew on peripheral blood, taken on day 0 of AZD1222 vaccination. CDR3 nucleotide sequence: TGTGCCAGCAGCCTCAGGGAAAGTTCACCCCTCCACTTT. Amino acids: CASSLRESSPLHF.